This T cell receptor (beta chain) was identified during a study of shared clonotypes between healthy human individuals. Turning to the study itself: Samples came from a couple of female and a few male donors aged 18 to 49.

Data came from immunoSEQ multiplex PCR; TCRdb stores just in-frame clones and leaves some out. This sample has over a million clones, with around 76% found just once. As to this clone: The antigen is undetermined.

V dropped 0 bases and J dropped 4 bases, with 18 bases sitting between them. Germline V gives CDR1 MGHRA, CDR2 YSYEKL. The length of the CDR3 is 17 residues. Findings and limits, study-wide: Incomplete sequencing of sorted subsets was indicated by rarefaction despite large depth.

The sequencing input was memory CD4+ T cells sorted from blood. Sample subset: CD45RA-negative fraction. This chain links TRBV4-1 with TRBJ1-2, with D tentatively TRBD1 (6 bases). The receptor was derived from a man aged 18 to 29 in good health. The CDR3 DNA sequence: TGCGCCAGCAGCCAAGATCCCCACAGGGTACCGAGCTATGGCTACACCTTC. Its protein product is CASSQDPHRVPSYGYTF.